The rows below give T cell receptor beta chains drawn from one sample of a study of blood T cell repertoires in COVID-19. Some clones are missing from TCRdb's copy, which holds only in-frame ones; the method was immunoSEQ multiplex PCR. The table shows 250,000 to 400,000 clones, with over 75% occurring only once. Sequencing was carried out using peripheral blood. All receptors derive from a man in his fifties with active or convalescent COVID-19. The CDR3 runs from the conserved cysteine through the conserved F or W. Each record gives: V gene, J gene, D gene, clone size, CDR3 protein, CDR3 DNA. A D gene is named only where the DNA matches it firmly. Clone size is stated in some rows and not others, as once, few, many or a class when expanded.

TRBV7-3	TRBJ2-1	TRBD2	.	CASSLAGLAGLNEQFF	TGTGCCAGCAGCTTAGCGGGACTAGCGGGACTCAATGAGCAGTTCTTC
TRBV5-1	TRBJ2-5	.	.	CASSLFTGPQETQYF	TGCGCCAGCAGCTTATTCACAGGCCCACAAGAGACCCAGTACTTC
TRBV6-5	TRBJ1-3	.	.	CASMVEFFSGNTIYF	TGTGCCAGCATGGTGGAGTTTTTCTCTGGAAACACCATATATTTT
TRBV2	TRBJ1-2	.	.	CASNPQSYGYTF	TGTGCCAGTAACCCACAGAGCTATGGCTACACCTTC
TRBV19	TRBJ1-2	.	.	CASSIDSQGPYGYTF	TGTGCCAGTAGTATAGATAGTCAGGGTCCCTATGGCTACACCTTC
TRBV10-3	TRBJ1-1	.	.	CAISRQDGVTEAFF	TGTGCCATCAGTCGACAGGATGGCGTCACTGAAGCTTTCTTT
TRBV5-6	TRBJ1-2	.	.	CASSLGRPPNYGYTF	TGTGCCAGCAGCTTGGGCAGGCCCCCTAACTATGGCTACACCTTC
TRBV7-9	TRBJ2-5	.	once	CASSLVVGGGGETQYF	TGTGCCAGCAGCTTAGTTGTTGGGGGCGGCGGAGAGACCCAGTACTTC
TRBV18	TRBJ1-1	.	.	CASSRRPVNTEAFF	TGTGCCAGCTCACGCCGTCCAGTTAACACTGAAGCTTTCTTT
TRBV5-6	TRBJ2-1	TRBD1	.	CASSRGQYSYNEQFF	TGTGCCAGCAGCCGGGGACAGTACTCCTACAATGAGCAGTTCTTC
TRBV5-5	TRBJ2-6	.	.	CASSFLSGANVLTF	TGTGCCAGCAGCTTCCTCTCTGGGGCCAACGTCCTGACTTTC
TRBV24-1	TRBJ2-3	TRBD2	.	CATSDSGTSRGDTQYF	TGTGCCACCAGTGACTCCGGGACTAGCCGGGGAGATACGCAGTATTTT
TRBV7-3	TRBJ1-2	TRBD1	few	CASSGDRVTYTF	TGTGCCAGCAGCGGGGACAGGGTGACCTACACCTTC
TRBV24-1	TRBJ2-5	TRBD2	.	CATSKTGGEATQYF	TGTGCCACCAGTAAGACCGGGGGGGAGGCGACCCAGTACTTC
TRBV30	TRBJ1-2	.	.	CAWSVIHYGYTF	TGTGCCTGGAGTGTAATCCATTATGGCTACACCTTC
TRBV29-1	TRBJ2-7	TRBD2	.	CSVARLAGVYEQYF	TGCAGCGTTGCCAGACTAGCGGGAGTCTACGAGCAGTACTTC
TRBV5-5	TRBJ2-5	.	.	CASSLQGQETQYF	TGTGCCAGCAGCTTACAGGGACAAGAGACCCAGTACTTC